This T cell receptor beta chain was recovered during a study of CD8+ T cells in alopecia areata. Study findings and constraints: For lesional scalp, especially alopecia totalis/universalis, clonality was higher than in normal scalp.

As for this clone: Its matching antigen is unknown.

Germline CDR1 is SGHRS and CDR2 is YFSETQ. This CDR3 contains 14 residues. V lost 1 base and J lost 5; bases outside the gene matches: 6. Extracted RNA was reverse transcribed, and the resulting cDNA served as sequencing template. The repertoire was sequenced with immunoSEQ multiplex PCR; TCRdb's copy has only in-frame clones and lacks some. Seen here are about 190,000 clones, around 60% observed once, and the top ten hold roughly 15%. The sample was CD4+ T cells sorted from blood, taken at week 0. The clonotype was recovered from a human donor with alopecia areata. This chain connects TRBV5-1 to TRBJ2-7; 7 bases map to TRBD1. The CDR3 DNA follows: TGCGCCAGCAGCTTGTCAGAGGGGGCCCACGAGCAGTACTTC. It translates to CASSLSEGAHEQYF.